Presented here are 8 T cell receptor beta chains from one specimen sequenced in a study of cytotoxic CD8 clonotypes in ibrutinib-treated CLL. Method: immunoSEQ multiplex PCR; TCRdb's copy keeps in-frame clones and lacks some. Counted here are a few thousand clones, nearly 70% occurring once; the ten biggest clones make up about 41%. This sample comprised PBMCs, obtained before ibrutinib treatment. These receptors were collected from a human donor with chronic lymphocytic leukemia.

V is TRBV4-1 and J is TRBJ2-3; 8 bases are a match to TRBD2. This CDR3 spans 14 amino acids. Germline trimming cut 4 bases from V and 3 bases from J; bases unmatched to any gene: 3. The germline CDR1 and CDR2 sequences are MGHRA and YSYEKL. The CDR3 region has the DNA TGCGCCAGCAGCCCCCGGGGGGGGACAGATACGCAGTATTTT. This encodes CASSPRGGTDTQYF.

The chain joins TRBV7-3 to TRBJ2-5; D is perhaps TRBD2 (6 bases). CDR3 length equals 13 residues. V dropped 5 bases and J dropped 3 bases, with 10 bases sitting between them. Germline loops: CDR1 SGHTA, CDR2 FQGTGA. Here the CDR3 DNA reads TGTGCCAGCAGCCCCCCGGGGGAAGAGACCCAGTACTTC. It encodes CASSPPGEETQYF.

The CDR3 bases are TGTGCCAGCAGTGAATTGGGGACAGGGGGGAATCAGCCCCAGCATTTT. The encoded protein is CASSELGTGGNQPQHF. The V call is TRBV2, the J call TRBJ1-5, with 11 bases identical to TRBD1. The length of the CDR3 is 16 residues. CDR1 and CDR2 (germline): SNHLY, FYNNEI. Germline trimming cut 2 bases from V and 4 bases from J; bases unmatched to any gene: 4.

The genes are TRBV27 and TRBJ2-1; possible D gene TRBD2, 7 bases. This CDR3 has 15 residues. V lost 6 bases to trimming and J lost 7 bases, with 19 bases between them. Looked up from germline, CDR1 is MNHEY and CDR2 is SMNVEV (reference sequence). The CDR3 DNA is TGTGCCAGCAGACCCCGGGGGGCGCTTTATAATGAGCAGTTCTTC. Translation: CASRPRGALYNEQFF.

The chain carries TRBV4-1 and TRBJ1-1; the match to TRBD1 covers 7 bases. V shed 4 bases, J shed 7 bases, and the junction held 9 bases outside the gene matches. The CDR3 is made up of 14 amino acids. Per germline, CDR1 MGHRA and CDR2 YSYEKL. CDR3 loop: CASSPQGGSSEAFF. CDR3 in DNA: TGCGCCAGCAGCCCCCAGGGGGGCTCGAGTGAAGCTTTCTTT.

The chain recombines TRBV18 with TRBJ2-2; TRBD1 is a possible D gene (6 bases). The CDR3 has 15 residues. Per germline, CDR1 KGHSH and CDR2 LQKENI. The V end was cut by 3 bases, the J end by 4 bases, with 12 bases between. This chain's CDR3 is CASSPGGVGTGELFF. The CDR3 DNA reads TGTGCCAGCTCACCTGGGGGCGTGGGCACCGGGGAGCTGTTTTTT.

This clone was seen a few times. V and J are TRBV15 and TRBJ1-5; 7 bases map to TRBD1. The junction had 9 bases not matched to a gene; V was cut back by 3 bases and J by 13 bases. The CDR3 covers 13 residues. Germline V gene sequence: CDR1 LNHNV, CDR2 YYDKDF (reference sequence). In nucleotides, the CDR3 is TGTGCCACCAGCAGCTACCGGGACAGCTTTCAGCATTTT. Protein: CATSSYRDSFQHF.

This chain connects TRBV19 to TRBJ1-1, with a tentative D call TRBD1 (5 bases). CDR1 is LNHDA and CDR2 is SQIVND in the germline V gene (reference sequence). The CDR3 is 12 amino acids. CDR3 region: CASGLWNTEAFF. CDR3 DNA: TGTGCTTCGGGACTCTGGAACACTGAAGCTTTCTTT.